This TCR beta chain was recorded in a study of regulatory T cells in long-lasting Graves disease. TCR beta libraries were built with iRepertoire HTBI primers and Arm-PCR of CDR3 regions. TCRdb itself ran the multiplex PCR reads through MiXCR, one entry per CDR3 protein. The table records approximately 270,000 distinct CDR3 sequences, 15% to 20% of them present only once. Time point defined: newly diagnosed GD, antithyroid drugs for less than 3 months. PBMC-extracted RNA yielded the TCR library. Diagnosis followed American Thyroid Association guidelines for Graves' disease. These data were also filed under a second study, of T cells in Graves' hyperthyroidism and ophthalmopathy.

The sample was peripheral blood mononuclear cells (PBMCs), taken at new diagnosis, from a patient treated with antithyroid drugs. The source is a woman in her twenties or thirties with Graves disease.

The CDR3 here is CASSRDRAFYGYTF. DNA of the CDR3: TGTGCCAGCAGTAGGGACAGGGCTTTCTATGGCTACACCTTC. The genes are TRBV6-2 or TRBV6-3 and TRBJ1-2; the match to TRBD1 covers 9 bases. V shed 5 bases and J 4 bases; nucleotides not matched to a gene: 5. Germline CDR1 MNHEY, CDR2 SVGEGT. The CDR3 length is 14 residues.